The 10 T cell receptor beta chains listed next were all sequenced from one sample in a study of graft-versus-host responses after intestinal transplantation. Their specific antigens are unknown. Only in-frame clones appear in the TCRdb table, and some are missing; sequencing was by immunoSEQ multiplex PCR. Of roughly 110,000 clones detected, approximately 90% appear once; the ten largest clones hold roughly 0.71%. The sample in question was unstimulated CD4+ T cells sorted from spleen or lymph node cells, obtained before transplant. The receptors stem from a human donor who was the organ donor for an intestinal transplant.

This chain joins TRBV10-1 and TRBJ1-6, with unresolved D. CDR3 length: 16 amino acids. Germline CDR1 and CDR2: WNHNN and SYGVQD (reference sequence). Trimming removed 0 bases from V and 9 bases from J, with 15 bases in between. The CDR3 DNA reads TGCGCCAGCAGTGAGTCGAAGCTGGGTATGGCTTCACCCCTCCACTTT. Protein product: CASSESKLGMASPLHF.

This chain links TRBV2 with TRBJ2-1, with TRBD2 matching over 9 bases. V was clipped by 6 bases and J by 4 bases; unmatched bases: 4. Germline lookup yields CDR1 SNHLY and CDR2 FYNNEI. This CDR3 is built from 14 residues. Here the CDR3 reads CASRGLAPYNEQFF. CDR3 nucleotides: TGTGCCAGCAGAGGACTAGCGCCTTACAATGAGCAGTTCTTC.

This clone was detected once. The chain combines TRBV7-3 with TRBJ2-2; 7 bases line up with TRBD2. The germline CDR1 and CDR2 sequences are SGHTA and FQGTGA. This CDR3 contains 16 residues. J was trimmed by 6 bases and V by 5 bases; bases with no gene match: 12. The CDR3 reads CASSPPGGSRAGELFF. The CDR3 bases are TGTGCCAGCAGCCCCCCAGGCGGGAGTCGCGCCGGGGAGCTGTTTTTT.

Written as DNA, the CDR3 is TGTGCCAGCAGCTTAGTCGCAGTCTCAGGAAACACCATATATTTT. This gives the protein CASSLVAVSGNTIYF. The chain couples TRBV7-2 to TRBJ1-3; D is undetermined. The germline V gene encodes CDR1 SGHTA and CDR2 FQGNSA. The CDR3 is 15 residues long. V shed 1 base and J shed 4 bases, with 11 bases lying between them.

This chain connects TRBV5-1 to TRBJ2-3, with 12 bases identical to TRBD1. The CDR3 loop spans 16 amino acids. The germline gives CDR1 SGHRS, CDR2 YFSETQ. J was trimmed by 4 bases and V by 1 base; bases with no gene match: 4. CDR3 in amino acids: CASSLPGQGASDTQYF. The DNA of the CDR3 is TGCGCCAGCAGCTTGCCGGGACAGGGGGCCTCAGATACGCAGTATTTT.

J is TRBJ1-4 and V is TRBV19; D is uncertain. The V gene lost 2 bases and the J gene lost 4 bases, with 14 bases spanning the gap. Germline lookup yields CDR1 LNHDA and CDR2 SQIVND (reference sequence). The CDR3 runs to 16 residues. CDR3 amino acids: CASSIQLGGHNEKLFF. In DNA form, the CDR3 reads TGTGCCAGTAGTATACAGTTGGGCGGCCATAATGAAAAACTGTTTTTT.

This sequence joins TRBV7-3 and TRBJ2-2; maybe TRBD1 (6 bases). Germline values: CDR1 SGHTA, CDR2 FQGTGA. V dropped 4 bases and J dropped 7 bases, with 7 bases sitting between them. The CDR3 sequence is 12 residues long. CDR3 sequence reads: CASSSGVGELFF. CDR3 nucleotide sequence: TGTGCCAGCAGCTCAGGGGTCGGGGAGCTGTTTTTT.

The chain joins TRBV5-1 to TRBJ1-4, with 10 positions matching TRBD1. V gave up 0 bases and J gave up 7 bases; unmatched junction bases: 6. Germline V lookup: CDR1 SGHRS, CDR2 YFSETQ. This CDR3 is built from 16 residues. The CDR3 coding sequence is TGCGCCAGCAGCTTGGGACAGGGGGCGAGGAGTGAAAAACTGTTTTTT. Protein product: CASSLGQGARSEKLFF.

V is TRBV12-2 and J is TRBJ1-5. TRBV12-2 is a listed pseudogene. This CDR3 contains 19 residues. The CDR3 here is CASRSRGGQALHSNQPQHF. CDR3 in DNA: TGTGCAAGTCGCTCCCGGGGGGGACAGGCACTTCATAGCAATCAGCCCCAGCATTTT.

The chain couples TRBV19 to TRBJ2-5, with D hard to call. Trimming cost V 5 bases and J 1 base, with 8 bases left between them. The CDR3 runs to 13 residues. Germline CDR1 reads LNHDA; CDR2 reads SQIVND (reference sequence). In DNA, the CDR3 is TGTGCCAGTAGTGGCGGTCGCCAAGAGACCCAGTACTTC. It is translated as CASSGGRQETQYF.